The subject of this entry is one TCR beta chain. This entry belongs to a study of blood T cell repertoires in COVID-19. Looking at the study overall: Italy, Spain and the United States were the sources of the convalescent and acute COVID-19 samples.

The CDR3 contains 16 residues. Germline loops: CDR1 SEHNR, CDR2 FQNEAQ (reference sequence). Between the trimmed V and J ends, which lost 1 base and 1 base, there was a span of 13 bases. Per the study methods: The authors estimated nucleated cell counts from reference gene primer amplification. Data came from immunoSEQ multiplex PCR; TCRdb stores just in-frame clones and leaves some out. V and J calls and clone size are given by that table; D and trimming were obtained from the DNA. The profile shows approximately 230,000 clones, about nine tenths of them singletons. Sequenced: PBMCs or T cells enriched from blood (not recorded which). This TCR was sampled from a man aged 35-49 years who had recovered from COVID-19. The chain combines TRBV7-9 with TRBJ1-1; a possible D gene is TRBD1 (5 bases). The DNA for the CDR3 is TGTGCCAGCAGCTTAGTGACAGATCCCTCGAACACTGAAGCTTTCTTT. Amino acids: CASSLVTDPSNTEAFF.